Shown below are 22 T cell receptor beta chains from a single sample sequenced in a study of T cells in Graves' hyperthyroidism and ophthalmopathy. Authors of the study amplified TCR beta CDR3 regions from RNA transcripts. TCR CDR3 regions were first amplified by RT-PCR with HTBI primers. MiXCR, applied by TCRdb to the multiplex PCR reads, yields one record per CDR3 protein. Counted here are 500,000 to 650,000 distinct CDR3 sequences, 46% occurring once; the ten biggest clones make up about two fifths. The sequencing sample was made of peripheral blood or thyroid tissue (not recorded which). The origin of the receptors is an adult woman with Graves' disease, either hyperthyroidism or ophthalmopathy (not recorded which).

The V gene is TRBV29-1, the J gene TRBJ1-1; a weak D match, TRBD1 (5 bases). The CDR3 totals 13 residues. Trimming pared 4 bases from V and 6 bases from J, leaving 15 bases between. Per germline, CDR1 SQVTM and CDR2 ANQGSEA. CDR3 protein: CSVAGRDGPEAFF. CDR3 nucleotide sequence: TGCAGCGTTGCGGGCAGGGATGGCCCTGAAGCTTTCTTT.

The genes are TRBV29-1 and TRBJ2-6, with a tentative D call TRBD1 (5 bases). Trimming cost V 7 bases and J 13 bases, with 5 bases left between them. CDR1 SQVTM and CDR2 ANQGSEA come from the germline V gene. The CDR3 runs 8 residues. The CDR3 spells CSAGVLTF. CDR3 coding DNA: TGCAGCGCAGGGGTCCTGACTTTC.

This clonotype was recorded at least ten times. The chain is built from TRBV12-3 or TRBV12-4 and TRBJ2-7, with D maybe TRBD2 (5 bases). V gave up 5 bases and J gave up 9 bases, with 11 bases separating them. The CDR3 is 11 residues long. This chain's CDR3 is CASSSGIAQYF. The CDR3 bases are TGTGCCAGCAGTAGCGGAATTGCGCAGTACTTC.

The V call is TRBV7-2, the J call TRBJ2-7; D unclear. Trimming left V 5 bases short and J 5 bases short, with 16 bases between. This CDR3 is 14 amino acids long. Looked up from germline, CDR1 is SGHTA and CDR2 is FQGNSA. CDR3: CASSPAYRAHEQYF. The CDR3 region has the DNA TGTGCCAGCAGCCCAGCGTATAGGGCCCACGAGCAGTACTTC. Together with reference TRBV7-2 and TRBJ2-7, the CDR3 gives the full variable domain: GAGVSQSPSNKVTEKGKDVELRCDPISGHTALYWYRQSLGQGLEFLIYFQGNSAPDKSGLPSDRFSAERTGGSVSTLTIQRTQQEDSAVYLCASSPAYRAHEQYFGPGTRLTVT.

This chain joins TRBV20-1 and TRBJ1-3, with 8 bases matching TRBD1. This CDR3 has 13 residues. The germline gives CDR1 DFQATT, CDR2 SNEGSKA (reference sequence). The J segment lost 7 bases and the V segment lost 3 bases, leaving 5 bases of the junction unmatched. The CDR3 loop is CSAREQGANTIYF. CDR3 in DNA: TGCAGTGCTAGGGAGCAGGGGGCTAACACCATATATTTT.

As to this clonotype: A much larger clone differs from this one at a single base, so this may be a read error. The chain uses TRBV29-1 and TRBJ2-5, with 10 bases identical to TRBD2. This CDR3 has 13 residues. V gave up 6 bases and J gave up 2 bases; unmatched junction bases: 3. The V gene's germline CDR1 is SQVTM and CDR2 ANQGSEA. The CDR3 is CSVVLAGQETQYF. For the CDR3, the DNA is TGCAGCGTGGTACTAGCGGGACAAGAGACCCAGTACTTC.

The chain employs TRBV12-3 or TRBV12-4 and TRBJ1-5, with a weak D call TRBD1 (5 bases). CDR3 length equals 14 residues. Between the trimmed V and J ends, which lost 7 bases and 5 bases, there was a span of 15 bases. CDR3 sequence reads: CASTWDRRDQPQHF. CDR3 nucleotides: TGTGCCAGCACCTGGGACCGGCGGGATCAGCCCCAGCATTTT.

This clonotype was seen more than once but under ten times. This chain links TRBV2 with TRBJ1-2; tentative D call: TRBD1 (5 bases). Germline V gene data show CDR1 as SNHLY and CDR2 as FYNNEI. Trimming cost V 7 bases and J 6 bases, with 21 bases left between them. This CDR3 comprises 15 residues. The CDR3 DNA sequence: TGTGCCAGCACTCTGAAGTGGGCAGGGAGCGATGGCTACACCTTC. Translation gives CASTLKWAGSDGYTF.

This clonotype was recorded at least ten times. The V gene is TRBV10-3, the J gene TRBJ1-6; 8 positions match TRBD1. V was pared by 6 bases and J by 7 bases, with 5 bases of the junction left unmatched. The germline gives CDR1 ENHRY, CDR2 SYGVKD. This CDR3 contains 14 residues. DNA for the CDR3: TGTGCCATCAGCAGGACAGGGTTCAATTCACCCCTCCACTTT. Its protein product is CAISRTGFNSPLHF.

There are many counts of this clonotype. The chain carries TRBV11-2 and TRBJ1-2; perhaps TRBD1 as D (6 bases). Trimming shortened V by 4 bases and J by 4 bases, and 16 bases separated the two germline ends. This CDR3 has 15 residues. Per the germline V gene, CDR1 is SGHAT and CDR2 is FQNNGV. Here the CDR3 reads CASSSTTGLGYGYTF. CDR3 in DNA: TGTGCCAGCAGCTCCACTACAGGGCTCGGCTATGGCTACACCTTC.

The V gene is TRBV15, the J gene TRBJ2-7, with TRBD2 matching over 15 bases. CDR3 length equals 16 residues. The V and J ends lost 2 bases and 6 bases, in that order; junction bases with no gene match: 5. The germline gives CDR1 LNHNV, CDR2 YYDKDF (reference sequence). The CDR3 protein is CATSRKLGLAGGEQYF. In nucleotides, the CDR3 is TGTGCCACCAGCAGAAAGCTGGGACTAGCGGGAGGCGAGCAGTACTTC. The full variable domain, rest sourced from reference TRBV15 and TRBJ2-7, is DAMVIQNPRYQVTQFGKPVTLSCSQTLNHNVMYWYQQKSSQAPKLLFHYYDKDFNNEADTPDNFQSRRPNTSFCFLDIRSPGLGDTAMYLCATSRKLGLAGGEQYFGPGTRLTVT.

To note about this clonotype: The final CDR3 position lacks the conserved phenylalanine or tryptophan, pointing to a likely read error. The DNA is omitted, as the CDR3 cannot be located on it reliably, and the CDR3 follows TCRdb's listing. V usage is TRBV11-3 and J usage is TRBJ1-3. Per the germline V gene, CDR1 is SGHNT and CDR2 is YENEEA. From its first to its last residue, the CDR3 has 11 amino acids. The CDR3 reads CASSLGTSVFT.

The chain joins TRBV20-1 to TRBJ1-6, with D possibly TRBD1 on 6 matching bases. This CDR3 region has 14 residues. V was trimmed by 3 bases and J by 6 bases, leaving 12 bases between them. Germline lookup yields CDR1 DFQATT and CDR2 SNEGSKA (reference sequence). The CDR3, as DNA: TGCAGTGCTAGGGCGACAGGACTTAATTCACCCCTCCACTTT. Protein: CSARATGLNSPLHF.

This chain joins TRBV7-8 and TRBJ2-7, with D possibly being TRBD1 (5 bases). Per germline, CDR1 SGHVS and CDR2 FQNEAQ. V lost 1 base to trimming and J lost 1 base, with 14 bases between them. The CDR3 has 16 residues. The CDR3 is CASSLGGSLLSYEQYF. CDR3 coding DNA: TGTGCCAGCAGCTTAGGGGGCAGTCTCTTATCCTACGAGCAGTACTTC.

V and J are TRBV5-6 and TRBJ2-1, with TRBD2 as a possible D gene (6 bases). Germline V gene data show CDR1 as SGHDT and CDR2 as YYEEEE. This CDR3 region has 12 residues. V lost 3 bases and J 6 bases, leaving 7 bases between the germline ends. The CDR3 loop reads CASSWDSNEQFF. For the CDR3, the DNA is TGTGCCAGCAGCTGGGACTCCAATGAGCAGTTCTTC.

As to this clonotype: A read error may account for a junction end that differs from germline. The rearrangement uses TRBV5-5 and TRBJ1-5; the D gene is possibly TRBD1 (6 bases). Germline V lookup: CDR1 SGHKS, CDR2 YYEKEE (reference sequence). There are 16 residues in the CDR3. The CDR3 region is CASTLGGHGGNQPQHF. CDR3 in DNA: TGTGCCAGCACCTTGGGGGGACACGGAGGCAATCAGCCCCAGCATTTT.

This clonotype was seen ten or more times. The chain has TRBV7-2 and TRBJ2-7, with no clear D. V lost 4 bases and J 0 bases, leaving 13 bases between the germline ends. Germline V gene data show CDR1 as SGHTA and CDR2 as FQGNSA. This CDR3 has 15 amino acids. The chain's CDR3 is CASSSPGRLSYEQYF. The CDR3 region has the DNA TGTGCCAGCAGCTCCCCAGGACGGCTCTCCTACGAGCAGTACTTC.

This clonotype was recorded at least ten times. V is TRBV10-3 and J is TRBJ2-5; D is tentatively TRBD1 or TRBD2 (5 bases each). CDR3 length: 12 amino acids. Germline CDR1 and CDR2: ENHRY and SYGVKD. Trimming cost V 11 bases and J 7 bases, with 17 bases left between them. CDR3 sequence (DNA): TGTGCCGCCTCTAGGGACCGCGTGACCCAGTACTTC. Its protein product is CAASRDRVTQYF.

The chain employs TRBV12-3 or TRBV12-4 and TRBJ1-2; D is ambiguous. The CDR3 contains 11 residues. V was shortened by 5 bases and J by 8 bases, with 9 bases between the two germline ends. CDR3: CASSAVRGYTF. The CDR3 DNA sequence: TGTGCCAGCAGTGCAGTCAGGGGCTACACCTTC.

This clonotype was seen a handful of times. The rearrangement links TRBV19 to TRBJ2-7, with D uncertain. This CDR3 is 12 amino acids long. The V gene's germline CDR1 is LNHDA and CDR2 SQIVND (reference sequence). Trimming removed 1 base from V and 6 bases from J, with 7 bases in between. This chain's CDR3 is CASSIVNGEQYF. DNA for the CDR3: TGTGCCAGTAGTATAGTCAACGGCGAGCAGTACTTC.

This clonotype was detected ten times or more. The chain carries TRBV10-3 and TRBJ1-2; tentative D call: TRBD1 (5 bases). CDR1 ENHRY and CDR2 SYGVKD come from the germline V gene. Trimming left V 4 bases short and J 3 bases short, with 9 bases between. There are 13 residues in the CDR3. The CDR3 spells CAISAGRDYGYTF. CDR3 bases: TGTGCCATCAGTGCCGGCAGGGACTATGGCTACACCTTC.

This rearrangement joins TRBV20-1 to TRBJ1-5; 8 nucleotides match TRBD1. CDR1 DFQATT and CDR2 SNEGSKA come from the germline V gene (reference sequence). V shed 1 base, J shed 4 bases, and the junction held 6 bases outside the gene matches. This CDR3 comprises 15 residues. The CDR3 DNA sequence: TGCAGTGCTAGAGGACTGACAGGGGTTAATCAGCCCCAGCATTTT. Translation: CSARGLTGVNQPQHF.